The clone carrying this T cell receptor (beta chain) came up a few times. Germline loops: CDR1 SGHVS, CDR2 FQNEAQ. This CDR3 is 13 amino acids long. J lost 6 bases, V lost 4 bases, and 6 bases had no gene match. Study processing details: Amplification of reference gene primers was used by the study to estimate nucleated cell counts. The data were produced by immunoSEQ multiplex PCR, yet TCRdb's version contains in-frame clones alone and is incomplete. Clone size and the V and J calls come from that table; the DNA yielded D and trimming. Counted here are about 260,000 clones, 88% occurring once; the ten biggest clones make up about 0.65%. This entry is derived from a study of blood T cell repertoires in COVID-19. Study-wide context: The study drew acute and convalescent COVID-19 samples from the United States, Italy and Spain. The analysed material was cDNA or gDNA that came from T cells, B-cell-depleted T cells, or PBMCs.

The chain couples TRBV7-8 to TRBJ2-7; 7 bases are a match to TRBD1. The clonotype was recovered from a human donor in a cohort sampled during active COVID-19. Material: peripheral blood. The CDR3 nucleotides read TGTGCCAGCAGCTCGGATTACAGGGGCGAGCAGTACTTC. As protein: CASSSDYRGEQYF.